Following are 15 T cell receptor beta chains from one sample sequenced in a study of blood T cell repertoires in COVID-19. This table comes from immunoSEQ multiplex PCR, and its TCRdb copy is limited to in-frame clones, with some not included. Of under 350,000 clones in the sample, approximately 85% are singletons; the top ten hold about 11%. Sequences were obtained from peripheral blood. These receptors came from a woman aged 70-85 years with acute or convalescent COVID-19.

The chain is built from TRBV11-2 and TRBJ2-1; D perhaps matches TRBD1 (5 bases). V was shortened by 1 base and J by 10 bases, with 8 bases between the two germline ends. CDR1 SGHAT and CDR2 FQNNGV come from the germline V gene. There are 12 residues in the CDR3. Here the CDR3 reads CASSLGQTEQFF. The DNA for the CDR3 is TGTGCCAGCAGCTTAGGACAGACCGAGCAGTTCTTC.

The V and J genes are TRBV7-2 and TRBJ1-3, with D possibly being TRBD1 (5 bases). The V end was cut by 4 bases, the J end by 0 bases, with 16 bases between. The CDR3 sequence is 17 residues long. Germline CDR1 is SGHTA and CDR2 is FQGNSA. The CDR3 bases are TGTGCCAGCAGCTGGAGTGAACAGGCGAGCTCTGGAAACACCATATATTTT. Its translation is CASSWSEQASSGNTIYF.

The rearrangement uses TRBV3-1 (or the pseudogene TRBV3-2) and TRBJ2-5, with TRBD2 as a possible D gene (5 bases). The CDR3 loop spans 16 amino acids. V dropped 1 base and J dropped 5 bases, with 17 bases sitting between them. The germline gives CDR1 LGHDT, CDR2 YNNKEL (reference sequence). The CDR3 loop reads CASSQGRGLSQETQYF. The CDR3 DNA reads TGTGCCAGCAGCCAAGGGAGAGGGTTATCCCAGGAGACCCAGTACTTC.

J is TRBJ2-2 and V is TRBV5-1; TRBD2 might be the D (5 bases). V was cut by 2 bases and J by 6 bases, with 14 bases left in between. From germline, CDR1 is SGHRS and CDR2 YFSETQ. CDR3 length equals 15 residues. CDR3 sequence: CASSFGLAESGELFF. The CDR3 coding sequence is TGCGCCAGCAGCTTCGGGCTAGCTGAGTCCGGGGAGCTGTTTTTT.

This chain connects TRBV5-1 to TRBJ2-7; 10 positions match TRBD1. The CDR3 runs to 14 residues. The ends lost 3 bases at V and 6 bases at J; junction bases unmatched: 6. Germline loops: CDR1 SGHRS, CDR2 YFSETQ. CDR3 sequence: CASSWDRGWGEQYF. In nucleotides, the CDR3 is TGCGCCAGCAGCTGGGACAGGGGATGGGGCGAGCAGTACTTC.

The V gene is TRBV6-1, the J gene TRBJ1-6; D unresolved. The V end lost 1 base, the J end lost 0 bases, and 10 bases lay between the germline ends. This CDR3 has 17 residues. Per germline, CDR1 MNHNS and CDR2 SASEGT. The CDR3 spells CASSEDVASSYNSPLHF. The CDR3 DNA is TGTGCCAGCAGTGAAGATGTAGCGAGCTCCTATAATTCACCCCTCCACTTT.

J is TRBJ1-1 and V is TRBV6-2 or TRBV6-3; no clear D. V was clipped by 2 bases and J by 3 bases, with 10 bases between them. The germline CDR1 and CDR2 sequences are MNHEY and SVGEGT. This CDR3 is 14 amino acids long. The CDR3 reads CASSYHRTYTEAFF. In nucleotides, the CDR3 is TGTGCCAGCAGTTACCACCGGACTTACACTGAAGCTTTCTTT.

The CDR3 sequence is CASRREGQGLYGYTF. The CDR3 DNA sequence: TGCGCCAGCAGGAGGGAGGGACAGGGCTTGTACGGCTACACCTTC. The chain uses TRBV5-1 and TRBJ1-2; 9 bases line up with TRBD1. The CDR3 is 15 residues long. The germline gives CDR1 SGHRS, CDR2 YFSETQ. The trim removed 5 bases at V and 8 bases at J, leaving 13 bases unmatched. Drawing the rest from reference TRBV5-1 and TRBJ1-2, the complete variable domain is KAGVTQTPRYLIKTRGQQVTLSCSPISGHRSVSWYQQTPGQGLQFLFEYFSETQRNKGNFPGRFSGRQFSNSRSEMNVSTLELGDSALYLCASRREGQGLYGYTFGSGTRLTVV.

The V call is TRBV11-1, the J call TRBJ2-7; no clear D gene. The germline V and J ends were trimmed by 9 bases and 2 bases, with 14 bases remaining between them. Germline V CDR1 and CDR2: SGHAT, FQDESV (reference sequence). The CDR3 spans 13 residues. This chain's CDR3 is CASGHPITYEQYF. The DNA for the CDR3 is TGTGCCAGTGGGCACCCGATTACCTACGAGCAGTACTTC.

V usage is TRBV5-1 and J usage is TRBJ2-5; the match to TRBD2 covers 7 bases. Germline values: CDR1 SGHRS, CDR2 YFSETQ. CDR3 size: 14 residues. J lost 4 bases, V lost 4 bases, and 7 bases had no gene match. The CDR3 DNA reads TGCGCCAGCAGCCTTGAACTAGCGACAGAGACCCAGTACTTC. Residues: CASSLELATETQYF.

The chain combines TRBV6-5 with TRBJ1-1, with a weak D call TRBD1 (5 bases). V lost 7 bases, J lost 1 base, and 16 bases lay in between. The V gene's germline CDR1 is MNHEY and CDR2 SVGAGI. This CDR3 has 15 amino acids. The CDR3 protein is CASTLSGTKNTEAFF. CDR3 sequence (DNA): TGTGCCAGCACCCTGAGCGGGACGAAGAACACTGAAGCTTTCTTT.

The chain recombines TRBV12-3 or TRBV12-4 with TRBJ1-2; maybe TRBD1 (6 bases). Trimming removed 6 bases at V and 5 bases at J, with 13 bases between. This CDR3 has 13 residues. CDR3 coding DNA: TGTGCCAGCAGCCCCCAGGGGAAGTATGGCTACACCTTC. This codes for CASSPQGKYGYTF.

The CDR3 DNA reads TGTGCCAGTAGTTACAGGGTTATGAACACTGAAGCTTTCTTT. It codes for CASSYRVMNTEAFF. The chain combines TRBV19 with TRBJ1-1; the D gene is possibly TRBD1 (6 bases). Trimming took off 5 bases at V and 0 bases at J, with 10 bases between the two ends. Germline assignment: CDR1 LNHDA and CDR2 SQIVND (reference sequence). There are 14 residues in the CDR3.

The chain employs TRBV15 and TRBJ2-5; a weak D match, TRBD2 (5 bases). The V and J ends lost 8 bases and 2 bases respectively, with 18 bases between them. This CDR3 contains 15 residues. CDR1 and CDR2 from the germline V gene are LNHNV and YYDKDF (reference sequence). The CDR3, as DNA: TGTGCCACCCACCGGGGAGCGCGCCAACAAGAGACCCAGTACTTC. It is translated as CATHRGARQQETQYF.

The chain employs TRBV3-1 (or the pseudogene TRBV3-2) and TRBJ2-5, with D perhaps TRBD2 (7 bases). Trimming removed 4 bases at V and 5 bases at J, with 17 bases between. The CDR3 has 15 residues. CDR1 is LGHDT, CDR2 YNNKEL, per germline (reference sequence). The CDR3 sequence is CASSRDPGGRETQYF. CDR3 nucleotides: TGTGCCAGCAGCCGCGACCCGGGGGGCCGGGAGACCCAGTACTTC.